A selection of T cell receptor beta chains follows, all from one sample in a study of T-cell reconstitution after alpha-beta-depleted transplantation in children. TCRdb called the PCR reads again in MiXCR, with one record for every CDR3 protein. The table has about 110,000 distinct CDR3 sequences, approximately 6.9% seen once. The sample consisted of PBMCs, mostly from graft donor cells, taken 360 days after TCRalphabeta/CD19-depleted stem cell transplant. These TCRs come from a male patient aged 2-9 years who had a stem cell transplant for acute lymphoblastic leukemia, so the T cells may come from the graft donor. Each CDR3 is given with its conserved first and last residue. D genes are given only for firm matches. The listing skips clone size in some rows; elsewhere it reads once, few, many or a size class.

j_call,d_call,v_call,clone_size,cdr3_aa,cdr3_nt
TRBJ2-5,TRBD1,TRBV30,NA,CALEAGGVETQYF,TGTGCCCTGGAGGCAGGGGGCGTAGAGACCCAGTACTTC
TRBJ2-7,TRBD2,TRBV29-1,many,CSVFSGGYEQYF,TGCAGCGTTTTCTCGGGGGGGTACGAGCAGTACTTC
TRBJ2-3,NA,TRBV6-1,NA,CASSERVIASTDTQYF,TGTGCCAGCAGTGAAAGGGTCATCGCTAGCACAGATACGCAGTATTTT
TRBJ1-6,TRBD1,TRBV6-5,many,CASSSGTGGNSPLHF,TGTGCCAGCAGTTCCGGGACAGGGGGTAATTCACCCCTCCACTTT
TRBJ2-5,NA,TRBV5-1,many,CASSLVSLQETQYF,TGCGCCAGCAGCTTGGTTAGCTTACAAGAGACCCAGTACTTC
TRBJ2-4,NA,TRBV11-1,many,CASSLDTQKRLAKNIQYF,TGTGCCAGCAGCTTGGACACTCAAAAAAGGCTAGCCAAAAACATTCAGTACTTC
TRBJ2-5,NA,TRBV4-1,many,CASSQLLTGYEETQYF,TGCGCCAGCAGCCAATTACTCACGGGGTACGAAGAGACCCAGTACTTC
TRBJ2-1,NA,TRBV12-3/TRBV12-4,many,CASSSSGVGMSFGVFF,TGTGCCAGCAGTTCATCGGGGGTGGGGATGAGTTTTGGGGTCTTCTTC
TRBJ2-7,NA,TRBV10-2,NA,CASSDHFSSSYEQYF,TGCGCCAGCAGTGACCACTTTTCGAGCTCCTACGAGCAGTACTTC
TRBJ1-5,TRBD1,TRBV10-3,NA,CAIGTESNQPQHF,TGTGCCATCGGGACAGAGAGCAATCAGCCCCAGCATTTT
TRBJ2-7,TRBD2,TRBV5-1,NA,CASSLDPSGRVGYEQYF,TGCGCCAGCAGCTTGGATCCTAGCGGGAGAGTAGGATACGAGCAGTACTTC
TRBJ2-7,TRBD1,TRBV20-1,many,CSAREDRDF,TGCAGTGCTAGAGAGGACAGGGATTTC
TRBJ1-1,NA,TRBV20-1,many,CSARDNSERGEAFF,TGCAGTGCTAGAGATAACTCAGAGAGGGGTGAAGCTTTCTTT
TRBJ2-3,TRBD2,TRBV5-1,many,CASSPWSGRDTDTQYF,TGCGCCAGCAGCCCCTGGAGCGGGAGGGACACAGATACGCAGTATTTT
TRBJ2-7,NA,TRBV25-1,few,CASSGTGTHEQYF,TGTGCCAGCAGTGGTACAGGGACCCACGAGCAGTACTTC
TRBJ2-4,TRBD1,TRBV4-3,few,CASSQEGGTGKNIQYF,TGCGCCAGCAGCCAAGAGGGGGGGACAGGGAAAAACATTCAGTACTTC
TRBJ2-2,TRBD1,TRBV6-2/TRBV6-3,many,CASTIGGTGLPGELFF,TGTGCCAGCACCATAGGCGGGACAGGGCTTCCCGGGGAGCTGTTTTTT
TRBJ2-5,NA,TRBV15,NA,CATSRPRGGMETQYF,TGTGCCACCAGCAGACCCAGGGGAGGGATGGAGACCCAGTACTTC
TRBJ2-7,TRBD2,TRBV4-3,many,CASSLGLAGSYEQYF,TGCGCCAGCAGCCTTGGGCTAGCGGGGTCCTACGAGCAGTACTTC
TRBJ2-2,NA,TRBV7-6,few,CASSFSRIPNTGELFF,TGTGCCAGCAGCTTCAGCCGTATCCCGAACACCGGGGAGCTGTTTTTT
TRBJ1-2,NA,TRBV6-5,many,CASSYWADDGYTF,TGTGCCAGCAGTTACTGGGCAGATGATGGCTACACCTTC
TRBJ2-7,NA,TRBV6-1,many,CASSERTSGYF,TGTGCCAGCAGTGAAAGGACCTCCGGATACTTC
TRBJ2-7,NA,TRBV5-6,NA,CASSSGTSPTYEQYF,TGTGCCAGCAGCTCCGGGACGTCGCCCACCTACGAGCAGTACTTC
TRBJ2-2,TRBD1,TRBV6-2/TRBV6-3,NA,CASRDRVRTGELFF,TGTGCCAGCAGAGACAGGGTGAGGACCGGGGAGCTGTTTTTT
TRBJ1-4,NA,TRBV5-1,few,CASSLSGRKEKLFF,TGCGCCAGCAGCTTGTCCGGACGGAAAGAAAAACTGTTTTTT
TRBJ2-1,NA,TRBV20-1,NA,CSASKVQVWSSYNEQFF,TGCAGTGCTAGTAAGGTGCAGGTCTGGAGCTCCTACAATGAGCAGTTCTTC
TRBJ1-1,NA,TRBV28,many,CASSRQENTEAFF,TGTGCCAGCAGTCGACAGGAGAACACTGAAGCTTTCTTT
TRBJ2-5,NA,TRBV12-3/TRBV12-4,many,CASSLGPQETQYF,TGTGCCAGCAGCCTGGGACCCCAAGAGACCCAGTACTTC
TRBJ2-3,NA,TRBV24-1,many,CATSDWTTTSGASDTQYF,TGTGCCACCAGTGATTGGACCACAACCTCGGGGGCCTCAGATACGCAGTATTTT
TRBJ1-2,NA,TRBV7-9,many,CASSPLNYGYTF,TGTGCCAGCAGCCCCTTAAACTATGGCTACACCTTC
TRBJ2-1,TRBD1,TRBV19,NA,CASSITTGFYNEQFF,TGTGCCAGTAGTATCACGACAGGGTTCTACAATGAGCAGTTCTTC
TRBJ2-7,TRBD1,TRBV27,many,CASSRGQGAREQYF,TGTGCCAGCAGTCGAGGACAGGGGGCTAGGGAGCAGTACTTC
TRBJ2-5,NA,TRBV18,many,CASSPRETKETQYF,TGTGCCAGCTCACCAAGGGAGACCAAAGAGACCCAGTACTTC
TRBJ2-1,TRBD2,TRBV27,NA,CASSHLAGGGSEQFF,TGTGCCAGCAGCCATCTAGCGGGAGGAGGGAGTGAGCAGTTCTTC
TRBJ1-1,NA,TRBV5-1,NA,CASSFPRQNTEAFF,TGCGCCAGCAGCTTCCCAAGACAGAACACTGAAGCTTTCTTT
TRBJ2-1,NA,TRBV15,NA,CATSRDTAIYYNEQFF,TGTGCCACCAGCAGAGATACTGCCATCTACTACAATGAGCAGTTCTTC
TRBJ2-3,TRBD2,TRBV12-3/TRBV12-4,NA,CTFSFRPSGGTSTDTQYF,TGTACCTTCAGTTTTAGGCCTAGCGGGGGGACTAGCACAGATACGCAGTATTTT
TRBJ1-2,TRBD1,TRBV6-1,many,CASSEALTGGIYGYTF,TGTGCCAGCAGTGAAGCGCTGACAGGGGGGATATATGGCTACACCTTC
TRBJ2-7,NA,TRBV7-9,many,CASSLVSANEQYF,TGTGCCAGCAGCTTAGTGTCCGCGAACGAGCAGTACTTC
TRBJ2-7,NA,TRBV9,many,CASSVGGGISYEQYF,TGTGCCAGCAGCGTAGGAGGCGGAATCTCCTACGAGCAGTACTTC
TRBJ2-7,NA,TRBV9,many,CASSGPRVYEQYF,TGTGCCAGCAGCGGACCTAGAGTCTACGAGCAGTACTTC
TRBJ2-7,NA,TRBV27,NA,CASSLAATYEQYF,TGTGCCAGCAGTTTGGCAGCCACCTACGAGCAGTACTTC
TRBJ1-2,NA,TRBV4-3,many,CASSQEWEIYGSYGYTF,TGCGCCAGCAGCCAAGAATGGGAAATTTATGGGAGCTATGGCTACACCTTC